A single sample is the source of the 20 T cell receptor beta chains below, sequenced in a study of tumor-infiltrating lymphocytes in localized non-small cell lung cancer. TCRdb keeps only in-frame clones here, not all; method: immunoSEQ multiplex PCR. Of tens of thousands of clones detected, 80% to 90% appear once; the ten largest clones hold roughly 2%. Sequencing was carried out using lung tumor tissue. The origin of the receptors is a human donor with non-small cell lung cancer.

The chain carries TRBV10-3 and TRBJ2-2, with 12 bases aligning to TRBD2. The germline CDR1 and CDR2 sequences are ENHRY and SYGVKD. The CDR3 runs 16 residues. After removal of 4 bases from V and 5 bases from J, the junction contained 5 bases not matched to a gene. CDR3 in amino acids: CAISAPLAGGTGELFF. The CDR3 DNA sequence: TGTGCCATCAGTGCCCCACTAGCGGGGGGAACCGGGGAGCTGTTTTTT.

The J gene is TRBJ2-3, the V gene TRBV18; D is ambiguous. Germline V gene data show CDR1 as KGHSH and CDR2 as LQKENI. The CDR3 covers 11 residues. V lost 2 bases to trimming and J lost 4 bases, with 1 base between them. The CDR3 nucleotides read TGTGCCAGCTCACCAGCAGATACGCAGTATTTT. Its protein is CASSPADTQYF.

The CDR3 DNA sequence: TGCAGCGTTGAGGTGGGGGGTAGCCACGAGCAGTACTTC. It yields the protein CSVEVGGSHEQYF. The chain has TRBV29-1 and TRBJ2-7; a possible D gene is TRBD2 (6 bases). The length of the CDR3 is 13 residues. Germline V gives CDR1 SQVTM, CDR2 ANQGSEA. Deletions cut 3 bases from V and 5 bases from J, with 14 bases between.

This rearrangement joins TRBV18 to TRBJ1-4; D perhaps matches TRBD1 (6 bases). Germline loops: CDR1 KGHSH, CDR2 LQKENI. This CDR3 is 13 amino acids long. Trimming took off 5 bases at V and 5 bases at J, with 9 bases between the two ends. The CDR3 reads CASSAGQNEKLFF. Written as DNA, the CDR3 is TGTGCCAGCTCAGCCGGACAGAATGAAAAACTGTTTTTT.

The CDR3 DNA reads TGTGCCAGCAGTTACTTTTCGGACAGGGTTGTGCAGTACTTC. Translation gives CASSYFSDRVVQYF. The rearrangement uses TRBV6-5 and TRBJ2-7; 8 bases fit TRBD1. J was trimmed by 9 bases and V by 1 base; bases with no gene match: 8. The CDR3 runs 14 residues. The germline gives CDR1 MNHEY, CDR2 SVGAGI.

This clone was seen a few times. The chain is built from TRBV29-1 and TRBJ1-2; D gene uncertain. The CDR3 has 11 residues. Between the trimmed V and J ends, which lost 4 bases and 0 bases, there was a span of 3 bases. CDR1 is SQVTM, CDR2 ANQGSEA, per germline. The CDR3 sequence is CSVVSNYGYTF. In DNA, the CDR3 is TGCAGCGTTGTGTCTAACTATGGCTACACCTTC.

This sequence joins TRBV5-1 and TRBJ1-6; D unresolved. This CDR3 spans 13 amino acids. Per germline, CDR1 SGHRS and CDR2 YFSETQ. Deletions cut 5 bases from V and 10 bases from J, with 13 bases between. CDR3 residues: CASRGLTGSPLHF. CDR3 DNA: TGCGCCAGCAGGGGTCTAACGGGGTCACCCCTCCACTTT.

The chain joins TRBV19 to TRBJ2-7; D not certain. Germline V gives CDR1 LNHDA, CDR2 SQIVND (reference sequence). CDR3 length equals 14 residues. Trimming cost V 10 bases and J 2 bases, with 18 bases left between them. CDR3 nucleotide sequence: TGTGCCACCAGGCCGTCCGGCCGGGCCTACGAGCAGTACTTC. Its protein is CATRPSGRAYEQYF.

The chain has TRBV7-2 and TRBJ2-2; the D gene could be TRBD1 or TRBD2 (5 bases each). The CDR3 totals 17 residues. V was cut by 8 bases and J by 4 bases, with 23 bases left in between. CDR1 and CDR2 (germline): SGHTA, FQGNSA. The CDR3, as DNA: TGTGCCAGCCAAACGGGGCTGGGCGGGTCCGGCACCGGGGAGCTGTTTTTT. This codes for CASQTGLGGSGTGELFF.

The rearrangement uses TRBV6-6 and TRBJ2-7; D call uncertain. The germline V and J ends were trimmed by 5 bases and 2 bases, with 13 bases remaining between them. The CDR3 has 14 amino acids. Germline V lookup: CDR1 MNHNY, CDR2 SVGAGI (reference sequence). CDR3 bases: TGTGCCAGCAGTCGCCCACAAGGGACCTACGAGCAGTACTTC. This codes for CASSRPQGTYEQYF.

CDR3 nucleotides: TGTGCCAGCAGCCGAGGGACTAGCGGGGGAAGCTCCTACGAGCAGTACTTC. This codes for CASSRGTSGGSSYEQYF. V gene TRBV5-4 combines with J gene TRBJ2-7; 14 bases map to TRBD2. This CDR3 has 17 residues. The V segment lost 4 bases and the J segment 0 bases; nucleotides outside the gene matches: 6. CDR1 and CDR2 from the germline V gene are SGHNT and YYREEE (reference sequence).

CDR3 amino acids: CASSRSGQGNYGYTF. CDR3 coding DNA: TGTGCCAGCAGCCGTTCGGGACAGGGGAACTATGGCTACACCTTC. The chain is built from TRBV14 and TRBJ1-2; 10 bases map to TRBD1. The CDR3 is 15 amino acids. Germline values: CDR1 SGHDN, CDR2 FVKESK. Trimming removed 4 bases from V and 2 bases from J; junction bases left unmatched: 4. Complete variable domain (other parts from reference TRBV14 and TRBJ1-2): EAGVTQFPSHSVIEKGQTVTLRCDPISGHDNLYWYRRVMGKEIKFLLHFVKESKQDESGMPNNRFLAERTGGTYSTLKVQPAELEDSGVYFCASSRSGQGNYGYTFGSGTRLTVV.

The chain uses TRBV19 and TRBJ1-5; tentatively, D is TRBD1 (6 bases). Germline V gives CDR1 LNHDA, CDR2 SQIVND (reference sequence). The V gene lost 10 bases and the J gene lost 0 bases, with 16 bases spanning the gap. The CDR3 extends over 15 amino acids. The CDR3 sequence: CATSGAGHSNQPQHF. The CDR3 bases are TGTGCCACCTCGGGGGCCGGTCATAGCAATCAGCCCCAGCATTTT.

This clone appeared once. The rearrangement joins TRBV6-4 to TRBJ2-7; the match to TRBD1 covers 8 bases. The CDR3 runs 17 residues. The V segment lost 8 bases and the J segment 2 bases; nucleotides outside the gene matches: 17. Germline V CDR1 and CDR2: MRHNA, SNTAGT. This CDR3 reads CASRPGQVPPNPYEQYF. The CDR3 DNA sequence: TGTGCCAGCCGCCCGGGACAGGTCCCTCCCAATCCCTACGAGCAGTACTTC.

The chain joins TRBV7-9 to TRBJ1-1; unclear D gene. V shed 2 bases and J shed 6 bases, with 22 bases lying between them. Germline V lookup: CDR1 SEHNR, CDR2 FQNEAQ (reference sequence). CDR3 length equals 17 residues. In nucleotides, the CDR3 is TGTGCCAGCAGCTTACGGGCGCACCACCTCTTACGACCTGAAGCTTTCTTT. This codes for CASSLRAHHLLRPEAFF.

V gene TRBV6-6 combines with J gene TRBJ2-2, with 8 bases that match TRBD2. Germline lookup yields CDR1 MNHNY and CDR2 SVGAGI (reference sequence). The CDR3 contains 13 residues. The CDR3 bases are TGTGTCGTCGGGGGGGAAAGGGCCGGGGAGCTGTTTTTT. This codes for CVVGGERAGELFF.

This sequence joins TRBV5-4 and TRBJ2-3; 9 bases align to TRBD2. Germline V CDR1 and CDR2: SGHNT, YYREEE (reference sequence). Trimming took 4 bases from V and 2 from J; bases not matched to a gene: 5. The CDR3 extends over 15 amino acids. CDR3 sequence reads: CASSRAGGHTDTQYF. Written as DNA, the CDR3 is TGTGCCAGCAGCCGAGCGGGGGGACACACAGATACGCAGTATTTT. The full variable domain, with the rest looked up from reference TRBV5-4 and TRBJ2-3, is ETGVTQSPTHLIKTRGQQVTLRCSSQSGHNTVSWYQQALGQGPQFIFQYYREEENGRGNFPPRFSGLQFPNYSSELNVNALELDDSALYLCASSRAGGHTDTQYFGPGTRLTVL.

The gene calls are TRBV7-2 and TRBJ2-1; possibly TRBD1 or TRBD2 for D (6 bases each). Germline loops: CDR1 SGHTA, CDR2 FQGNSA. V lost 1 base and J 9 bases, leaving 13 bases between the germline ends. The CDR3 has 14 amino acids. CDR3 sequence: CASSLDRGLLEQFF. The DNA for the CDR3 is TGTGCCAGCAGCTTAGATCGGGGGCTACTTGAGCAGTTCTTC.

The chain links TRBV29-1 to TRBJ1-2, with 12 bases fitting TRBD1. Trimming cost V 5 bases and J 6 bases; bases outside gene matches: 7. Germline values: CDR1 SQVTM, CDR2 ANQGSEA. This CDR3 contains 14 residues. In DNA form, the CDR3 reads TGCAGCGTTCCACCGGGACAGGGGGCCGATGGCTACACCTTC. Its translation: CSVPPGQGADGYTF.

The gene calls are TRBV4-3 and TRBJ1-3, with 8 nucleotides matching TRBD1. The length of the CDR3 is 16 residues. Trimming removed 4 bases from V and 0 bases from J; junction bases left unmatched: 5. The germline CDR1 and CDR2 sequences are LGHNA and YSLEER. Here the CDR3 DNA reads TGCGCCAGCAGCCTCGACAGGGGTGGCTCTGGAAACACCATATATTTT. Its protein is CASSLDRGGSGNTIYF.